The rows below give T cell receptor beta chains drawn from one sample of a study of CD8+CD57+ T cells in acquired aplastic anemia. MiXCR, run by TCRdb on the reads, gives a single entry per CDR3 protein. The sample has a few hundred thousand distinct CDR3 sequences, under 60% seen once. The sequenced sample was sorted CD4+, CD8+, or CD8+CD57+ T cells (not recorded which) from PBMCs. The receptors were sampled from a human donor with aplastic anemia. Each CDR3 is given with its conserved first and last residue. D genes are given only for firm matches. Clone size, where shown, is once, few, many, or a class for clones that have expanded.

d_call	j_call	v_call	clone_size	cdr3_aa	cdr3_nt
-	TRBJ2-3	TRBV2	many	CASSGRRAEGTQYF	TGTGCCAGCAGTGGGAGGCGGGCCGAGGGTACGCAGTATTTT
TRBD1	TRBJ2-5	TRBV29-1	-	CSVGQGETQYF	TGCAGCGTTGGACAGGGAGAGACCCAGTACTTC
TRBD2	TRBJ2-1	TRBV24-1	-	CATSDFGASGNNEQFF	TGTGCCACCAGTGATTTTGGGGCTAGCGGTAACAATGAGCAGTTCTTC
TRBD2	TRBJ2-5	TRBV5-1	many	CASSLGTSGGIQETQYF	TGCGCCAGCAGCTTGGGGACTAGCGGGGGGATTCAAGAGACCCAGTACTTC
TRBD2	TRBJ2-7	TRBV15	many	CATSRDGGGGHSYEQYF	TGTGCCACCAGCAGAGATGGAGGCGGGGGGCACTCCTACGAGCAGTACTTC
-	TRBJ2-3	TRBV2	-	CAGRKRAADTQYF	TGTGCCGGCCGCAAGCGGGCAGCAGATACGCAGTATTTT
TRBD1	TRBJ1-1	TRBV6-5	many	CASRRLTGSTEAFF	TGTGCCAGCAGACGACTGACAGGGAGCACTGAAGCTTTCTTT
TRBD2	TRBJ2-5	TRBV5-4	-	CASILAGGPKETQYF	TGTGCCAGCATACTAGCGGGAGGGCCCAAAGAGACCCAGTACTTC
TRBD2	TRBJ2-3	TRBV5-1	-	CASSFVLAANTDTQYF	TGCGCCAGCAGCTTTGTACTAGCGGCCAACACAGATACGCAGTATTTT
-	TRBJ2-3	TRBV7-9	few	CASSLAGGSPDTQYF	TGTGCCAGCAGCTTAGCAGGGGGGTCGCCAGATACGCAGTATTTT
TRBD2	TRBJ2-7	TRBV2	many	CASSERAGGSYEQYF	TGTGCCAGCAGTGAACGAGCGGGAGGTAGTTACGAGCAGTACTTC
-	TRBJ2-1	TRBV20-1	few	CSARGAGRTQNEQFF	TGCAGTGCTAGAGGGGCCGGACGGACTCAAAATGAGCAGTTCTTC
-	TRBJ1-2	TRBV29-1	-	CSVGAGANYGYTF	TGCAGCGTTGGGGCAGGGGCCAACTATGGCTACACCTTC
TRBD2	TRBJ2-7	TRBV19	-	CASSISGGPTYEQYF	TGTGCCAGTAGTATCTCGGGGGGGCCTACCTACGAGCAGTACTTC
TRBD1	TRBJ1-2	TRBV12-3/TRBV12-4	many	CASSPRPTTGGIANYGYTF	TGTGCCAGCAGTCCACGTCCGACCACAGGGGGTATAGCTAACTATGGCTACACCTTC
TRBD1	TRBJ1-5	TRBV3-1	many	CASSQRQGGNQPQHF	TGTGCCAGCAGCCAACGACAGGGGGGCAATCAGCCCCAGCATTTT
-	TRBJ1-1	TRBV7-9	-	CASSLLKGLGSTEAFF	TGTGCCAGCAGCCTATTGAAAGGGCTGGGGAGCACTGAAGCTTTCTTT
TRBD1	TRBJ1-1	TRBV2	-	CASSELGTGVTEAFF	TGTGCCAGCAGTGAGCTAGGGACAGGGGTAACTGAAGCTTTCTTT
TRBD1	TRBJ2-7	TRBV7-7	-	CASSSGTGLYEQYF	TGTGCCAGCAGTTCCGGGACAGGGCTCTACGAGCAGTACTTC
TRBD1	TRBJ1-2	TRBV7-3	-	CASSERGQAGGYTF	TGTGCCAGCAGCGAACGGGGACAGGCGGGTGGCTACACCTTC
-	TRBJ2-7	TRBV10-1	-	CASGPERAPYEQYF	TGCGCCAGCGGCCCCGAGCGGGCGCCCTACGAGCAGTACTTC
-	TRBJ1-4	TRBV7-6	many	CASSVDRNEKLFF	TGTGCCAGCAGCGTCGACCGGAATGAAAAACTGTTTTTT
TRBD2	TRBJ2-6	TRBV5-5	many	CASSSTKAGASSGANVLTF	TGTGCCAGCAGCTCCACCAAAGCGGGGGCTAGCTCTGGGGCCAACGTCCTGACTTTC
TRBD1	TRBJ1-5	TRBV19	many	CASINRGTGGQPQHF	TGTGCCAGTATTAATCGGGGAACAGGGGGACAGCCCCAGCATTTT
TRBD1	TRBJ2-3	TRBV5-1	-	CASTSQTGGADTQYF	TGCGCCAGCACGTCACAGACAGGGGGGGCAGATACGCAGTATTTT
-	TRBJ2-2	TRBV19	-	CASRVSGELFF	TGTGCCAGCAGGGTATCCGGGGAGCTGTTTTTT
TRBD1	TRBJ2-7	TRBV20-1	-	CSAFRTGSYEQYF	TGCAGTGCTTTTCGGACAGGCTCCTACGAGCAGTACTTC
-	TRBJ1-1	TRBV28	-	CASSSRGIGNTGAFF	TGTGCCAGCAGCAGCAGGGGTATCGGGAACACTGGAGCTTTCTTT
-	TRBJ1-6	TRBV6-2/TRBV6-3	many	CASSYGAPDSPLHF	TGTGCCAGCAGTTACGGGGCGCCGGATTCACCCCTCCACTTT
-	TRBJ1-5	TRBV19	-	CASTMGGKAKNIQHF	TGTGCCAGTACCATGGGGGGTAAAGCCAAAAACATTCAGCATTTT
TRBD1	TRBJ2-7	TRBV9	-	CASSEVGTGSLSYEQYF	TGTGCCAGCAGCGAGGTGGGGACAGGGAGTCTATCCTACGAGCAGTACTTC
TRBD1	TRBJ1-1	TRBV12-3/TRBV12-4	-	CASTETGQGARSWAFF	TGTGCCAGCACCGAAACGGGGCAGGGGGCCAGGAGCTGGGCTTTCTTT
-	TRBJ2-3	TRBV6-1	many	CASSKLGPQTTDTQYF	TGTGCCAGCAGTAAACTGGGGCCGCAAACCACAGATACGCAGTATTTT
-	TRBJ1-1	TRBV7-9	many	CASSLGTINTEAFF	TGTGCCAGCAGCTTAGGAACTATCAACACTGAAGCTTTCTTT
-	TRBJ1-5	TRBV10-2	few	CASQGPLPPQHF	TGCGCCAGCCAGGGACCGCTCCCGCCCCAGCATTTT
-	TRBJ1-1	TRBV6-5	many	CASSYSYENTEAFF	TGTGCCAGCAGTTACTCGTATGAGAACACTGAAGCTTTCTTT
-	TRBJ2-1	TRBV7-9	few	CASRDYRDNEQFF	TGTGCCAGCAGGGATTACAGGGACAATGAGCAGTTCTTC
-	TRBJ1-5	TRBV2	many	CASSTAWGSNQPQHF	TGTGCCAGCAGCACCGCTTGGGGATCCAATCAGCCCCAGCATTTT
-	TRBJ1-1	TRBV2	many	CASLIDLMNTEAFF	TGTGCCAGCCTCATTGATCTCATGAACACTGAAGCTTTCTTT
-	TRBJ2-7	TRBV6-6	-	CASSEEAGRNYEQYF	TGTGCCAGCAGTGAAGAGGCAGGGAGGAACTACGAGCAGTACTTC